These 10 T cell receptor beta chains came from one sample sequenced in a study of cytomegalovirus exposure and HLA in healthy donors. The PCR ran on 60 Vbeta and 13 Jbeta primers. Using immunoSEQ multiplex PCR, the repertoire was profiled, and TCRdb retains in-frame clones only, with some absent. The sample has roughly 180,000 clones; 79% are singletons. Material: PBMCs. These receptors were collected from a girl aged 5 to 17 in good health and CMV-seropositive.

V is TRBV7-9 and J is TRBJ2-7, with 10 bases aligning to TRBD1. CDR3 length: 15 residues. The germline V gene has CDR1 SEHNR and CDR2 FQNEAQ (reference sequence). V trimming: 3 bases; J trimming: 6 bases; junction bases outside the gene matches: 8. The CDR3 bases are TGTGCCAGCAGCTTTATGACAGGGGGCGGGGGCGAGCAGTACTTC. Protein sequence: CASSFMTGGGGEQYF.

V usage is TRBV4-1 and J usage is TRBJ2-3, with 9 bases identical to TRBD1. CDR1 and CDR2 from the germline V gene are MGHRA and YSYEKL. The CDR3 runs to 16 residues. Trimming took 2 bases from V and 2 from J; bases not matched to a gene: 5. The CDR3 sequence: CASSQTDRGLTDTQYF. Here the CDR3 DNA reads TGCGCCAGCAGCCAAACGGACAGGGGCCTCACAGATACGCAGTATTTT.

The V gene is TRBV4-1, the J gene TRBJ2-1; D gene ambiguous. V was clipped by 6 bases and J by 7 bases, with 19 bases between them. The CDR3 is 15 amino acids. From germline, CDR1 is MGHRA and CDR2 YSYEKL. Written as DNA, the CDR3 is TGCGCCAGCAGGGAGTCCGAGGCAGCGAGTAATGAGCAGTTCTTC. Translating gives CASRESEAASNEQFF.

The chain uses TRBV5-8 and TRBJ2-2; the D gene is possibly TRBD1 (6 bases). Germline CDR1 SGHTS, CDR2 YDEGEE. The CDR3 has 17 amino acids. Trimming left V 4 bases short and J 1 base short, with 17 bases between. CDR3 region: CASSPLRTALNTGELFF. CDR3 nucleotides: TGTGCCAGCAGCCCGCTAAGGACAGCCTTGAACACCGGGGAGCTGTTTTTT.

This clone was recorded a few times. This chain joins TRBV7-2 and TRBJ1-2; 8 bases map to TRBD1. Per germline, CDR1 SGHTA and CDR2 FQGNSA. The trim removed 5 bases at V and 3 bases at J, leaving 2 bases unmatched. The CDR3 is 13 amino acids. Here the CDR3 DNA reads TGTGCCAGCAGCGAGGGACAGGACTATGGCTACACCTTC. It specifies CASSEGQDYGYTF.

V is TRBV2 and J is TRBJ2-5; 16 nucleotides agree with TRBD2. V lost 6 bases to trimming and J lost 4 bases; unmatched junction nucleotides: 8. This CDR3 contains 17 residues. Looked up from germline, CDR1 is SNHLY and CDR2 is FYNNEI. CDR3 bases: TGTGCCAGCAGACCCGGGACTAGCGGGGGGGCCTCAGAGACCCAGTACTTC. Translated, it gives CASRPGTSGGASETQYF.

The chain combines TRBV19 with TRBJ1-5, with 9 bases matching TRBD1. The CDR3 loop spans 13 amino acids. The trim removed 7 bases at V and 9 bases at J, leaving 7 bases unmatched. From germline, CDR1 is LNHDA and CDR2 SQIVND (reference sequence). CDR3 sequence reads: CASNTQGAGPQHF. For the CDR3, the DNA is TGTGCCAGTAACACACAGGGGGCAGGGCCCCAGCATTTT.

The rearrangement joins TRBV6-1 to TRBJ2-3, with TRBD1 matching 8 bases. Looked up from germline, CDR1 is MNHNS and CDR2 is SASEGT. Trimming took 2 bases from V and 1 from J; bases not matched to a gene: 5. The CDR3 is made up of 16 amino acids. This CDR3 reads CASSERDRPRTDTQYF. The CDR3 DNA reads TGTGCCAGCAGTGAAAGGGACAGGCCACGCACAGATACGCAGTATTTT.

The chain has TRBV10-2 and TRBJ1-2, with D possibly matching TRBD1 (5 bases). The ends were cut back, 2 bases at V and 3 bases at J, with 10 bases in the middle. CDR1 WSHSY and CDR2 SAAADI come from the germline V gene. CDR3 length equals 14 residues. The CDR3 DNA is TGCGCCAGCAGTGAGGGGGGGTTTGACTATGGCTACACCTTC. This gives the protein CASSEGGFDYGYTF.

The sample holds a few counts of this clone. The chain recombines TRBV2 with TRBJ1-1, with no clear D. V lost 3 bases, J lost 4 bases, and 18 bases lay in between. Germline V lookup: CDR1 SNHLY, CDR2 FYNNEI. The CDR3 runs 16 residues. The CDR3 sequence is CASSEISLRSGTEAFF. DNA for the CDR3: TGTGCCAGCAGTGAGATATCATTGCGTTCTGGCACTGAAGCTTTCTTT.